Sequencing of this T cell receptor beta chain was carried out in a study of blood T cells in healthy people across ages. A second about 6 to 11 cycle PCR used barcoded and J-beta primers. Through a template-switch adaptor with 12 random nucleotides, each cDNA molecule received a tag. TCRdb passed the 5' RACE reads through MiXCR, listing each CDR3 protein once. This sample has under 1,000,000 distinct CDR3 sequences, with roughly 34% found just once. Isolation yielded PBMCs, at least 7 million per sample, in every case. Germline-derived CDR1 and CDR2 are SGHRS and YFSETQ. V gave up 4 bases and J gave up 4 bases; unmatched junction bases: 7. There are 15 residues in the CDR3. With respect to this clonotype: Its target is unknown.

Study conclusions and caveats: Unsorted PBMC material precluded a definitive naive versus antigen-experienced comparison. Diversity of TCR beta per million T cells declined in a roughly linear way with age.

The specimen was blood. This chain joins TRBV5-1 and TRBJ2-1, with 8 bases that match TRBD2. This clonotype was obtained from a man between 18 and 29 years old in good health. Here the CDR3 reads CASSPAGARYNEQFF. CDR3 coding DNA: TGCGCCAGCAGCCCAGCGGGGGCCCGTTACAATGAGCAGTTCTTC.